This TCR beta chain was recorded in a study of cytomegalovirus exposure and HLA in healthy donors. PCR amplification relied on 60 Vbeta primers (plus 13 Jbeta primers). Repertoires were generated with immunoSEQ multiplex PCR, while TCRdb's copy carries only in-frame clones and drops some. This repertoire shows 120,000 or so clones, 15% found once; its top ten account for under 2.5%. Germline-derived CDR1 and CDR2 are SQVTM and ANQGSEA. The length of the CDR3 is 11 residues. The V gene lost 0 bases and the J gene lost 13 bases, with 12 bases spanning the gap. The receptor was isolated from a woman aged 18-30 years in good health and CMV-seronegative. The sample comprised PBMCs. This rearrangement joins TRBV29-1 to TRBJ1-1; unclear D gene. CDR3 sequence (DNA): TGCAGCGTTGAAGAGTACCAGGTAGATTTCTTT. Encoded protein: CSVEEYQVDFF.